The 10 T cell receptor beta chains below come from one sample, sequenced in a study of cytomegalovirus exposure and HLA in healthy donors. PCR was performed using 60 Vbeta and 13 Jbeta primers. Method: immunoSEQ multiplex PCR; TCRdb's copy keeps in-frame clones and lacks some. The listing contains some 160,000 clones. The sample consisted of PBMCs. These receptors were obtained from a man under 40 in good health and CMV-seronegative.

CDR3 sequence: CASSLRTGGEGTEAFF. The CDR3 DNA sequence: TGTGCCAGCAGCTTGCGGACAGGGGGCGAGGGCACTGAAGCTTTCTTT. This rearrangement joins TRBV5-5 to TRBJ1-1; TRBD1 matches at 11 bases. Germline V lookup: CDR1 SGHKS, CDR2 YYEKEE (reference sequence). This CDR3 has 16 amino acids. V gave up 1 base and J gave up 4 bases; unmatched junction bases: 6.

The chain links TRBV30 to TRBJ2-1; maybe TRBD2 (5 bases). From germline, CDR1 is GTSNPN and CDR2 SVGIG (reference sequence). The CDR3 is made up of 12 amino acids. Trimming took 5 bases from V and 12 from J, leaving 17 bases between them. This chain's CDR3 is CAWAYPLDGQFF. Written as DNA, the CDR3 is TGTGCCTGGGCTTACCCACTAGATGGGCAGTTCTTC.

This rearrangement joins TRBV28 to TRBJ1-4, with TRBD1 as a possible D gene (6 bases). The CDR3 is 13 residues long. Germline V gene lookup returns CDR1 MDHEN and CDR2 SYDVKM. Trimming removed 6 bases from V and 4 bases from J, with 9 bases in between. The DNA for the CDR3 is TGTGCCAGCAGGGGGGCGGTTAATGAAAAACTGTTTTTT. This gives the protein CASRGAVNEKLFF.

In DNA, the CDR3 is TGTGCCAGCAGTTCGGCGGGAGAGCTCACAGATACGCAGTATTTT. Its protein product is CASSSAGELTDTQYF. V and J are TRBV6-6 and TRBJ2-3, with 7 bases fitting TRBD2. Germline CDR1 is MNHNY and CDR2 is SVGAGI (reference sequence). This CDR3 is 15 amino acids long. Trimming removed 4 bases from V and 2 bases from J; junction bases left unmatched: 6.

The CDR3 reads CSVEGLADSYEQYF. The CDR3 DNA is TGCAGCGTTGAGGGACTAGCGGATTCCTACGAGCAGTACTTC. V is TRBV29-1 and J is TRBJ2-7; TRBD2 agrees at 11 bases. Germline assignment: CDR1 SQVTM and CDR2 ANQGSEA. V was clipped by 3 bases and J by 1 base; unmatched bases: 2. The CDR3 has 14 residues.

The V and J genes are TRBV6-5 and TRBJ2-2; 8 bases are shared with TRBD1. This CDR3 comprises 16 residues. The V segment lost 1 base and the J segment 4 bases; nucleotides outside the gene matches: 5. Germline-derived CDR1 and CDR2 are MNHEY and SVGAGI. The CDR3 protein is CASSYWGTGGTGELFF. In nucleotides, the CDR3 is TGTGCCAGCAGTTACTGGGGGACAGGAGGCACCGGGGAGCTGTTTTTT.

This chain connects TRBV5-1 to TRBJ2-7; TRBD1 aligns across 11 bases. Germline lookup yields CDR1 SGHRS and CDR2 YFSETQ. With 5 bases clipped from V and 3 bases from J, the junction kept 4 bases outside the gene matches. The CDR3 is made up of 14 amino acids. The CDR3 bases are TGCGCCAGCAGTAAGGGACAGGGGGGCTACGAGCAGTACTTC. As protein: CASSKGQGGYEQYF. The variable domain in full, with the rest retrieved from reference TRBV5-1 and TRBJ2-7, is KAGVTQTPRYLIKTRGQQVTLSCSPISGHRSVSWYQQTPGQGLQFLFEYFSETQRNKGNFPGRFSGRQFSNSRSEMNVSTLELGDSALYLCASSKGQGGYEQYFGPGTRLTVT.

The J gene is TRBJ2-1, the V gene TRBV5-1; TRBD2 agrees at 8 bases. V was clipped by 1 base and J by 7 bases; unmatched bases: 7. This CDR3 comprises 15 residues. The germline V gene has CDR1 SGHRS and CDR2 YFSETQ. CDR3 amino acids: CASSLRTGGPNEQFF. For the CDR3, the DNA is TGCGCCAGCAGCTTGCGAACGGGAGGGCCGAATGAGCAGTTCTTC.

The rearrangement joins TRBV4-1 to TRBJ1-2; maybe TRBD1 (5 bases). CDR3 length: 16 residues. The germline V gene encodes CDR1 MGHRA and CDR2 YSYEKL. V lost 0 bases and J lost 5, with 16 bases in between. CDR3 region: CASSQDPGTFPYGYTF. DNA for the CDR3: TGCGCCAGCAGCCAAGACCCGGGGACTTTTCCGTATGGCTACACCTTC.

CDR3 DNA: TGTGCCAGCAGTCCCGGGACACACAATCAGCCCCAGCATTTT. The encoded protein is CASSPGTHNQPQHF. The chain employs TRBV6-1 and TRBJ1-5; D is perhaps TRBD1 (6 bases). The CDR3 has 14 residues. The germline gives CDR1 MNHNS, CDR2 SASEGT. The V gene lost 5 bases and the J gene lost 3 bases, with 11 bases spanning the gap.